This T cell receptor beta chain was found in a study of T-cell memory formation after mild COVID-19. There are a few counts of this clonotype. Germline CDR1 is SGHKS and CDR2 is YYEKEE (reference sequence). The CDR3 is made up of 17 amino acids. The V and J ends lost 0 bases and 2 bases respectively, with 18 bases between them. TCRdb re-analysed the 5' RACE reads in MiXCR, keeping a single row per CDR3 protein. This sample has 470,000 or so distinct CDR3 sequences, with about 23% found just once. The sample taken for sequencing was PBMCs or a T cell subset sorted from them (not recorded which). The receptor comes from an adult woman who had mild COVID-19 (a few samples of this study predate the infection). Cell type and time point are not known. V and J are TRBV5-5 and TRBJ2-7; tentative D call: TRBD1 (6 bases). This chain's CDR3 is CASSLDSRGFLAYEQYF. DNA for the CDR3: TGTGCCAGCAGCTTGGATTCCAGGGGATTCTTAGCCTACGAGCAGTACTTC.